A single sample gave rise to the 2 T cell receptor beta chains below, sequenced in a study of blood T cell repertoires in COVID-19. Here immunoSEQ multiplex PCR was the method, and the copy in TCRdb shows in-frame clones only, minus some. The repertoire includes 150,000 to 200,000 clones, about 80% of them detected once, and about 7.7% sits in the top ten. The sample was peripheral blood. The receptors derive from a woman aged 40 to 50 with COVID-19, enrolled during active disease.

The J gene is TRBJ2-5, the V gene TRBV6-6; TRBD2 matches 9 bases. Germline V CDR1 and CDR2: MNHNY, SVGAGI (reference sequence). The CDR3 is 15 amino acids. The V gene end was trimmed by 2 bases and the J gene end by 5 bases; junction bases not matched to a gene: 6. The CDR3 spells CASSYDRAGGETQYF. DNA of the CDR3: TGTGCCAGCAGTTACGATCGGGCGGGGGGGGAGACCCAGTACTTC.

The chain combines TRBV6-5 with TRBJ2-4; weak D call: TRBD2 (6 bases). V lost 2 bases and J 10 bases, leaving 12 bases between the germline ends. The CDR3 extends over 13 amino acids. Germline V gene sequence: CDR1 MNHEY, CDR2 SVGAGI. The CDR3: CASSYGGTAIQYF. The CDR3 DNA follows: TGTGCCAGCAGTTACGGGGGGACCGCGATTCAGTACTTC.